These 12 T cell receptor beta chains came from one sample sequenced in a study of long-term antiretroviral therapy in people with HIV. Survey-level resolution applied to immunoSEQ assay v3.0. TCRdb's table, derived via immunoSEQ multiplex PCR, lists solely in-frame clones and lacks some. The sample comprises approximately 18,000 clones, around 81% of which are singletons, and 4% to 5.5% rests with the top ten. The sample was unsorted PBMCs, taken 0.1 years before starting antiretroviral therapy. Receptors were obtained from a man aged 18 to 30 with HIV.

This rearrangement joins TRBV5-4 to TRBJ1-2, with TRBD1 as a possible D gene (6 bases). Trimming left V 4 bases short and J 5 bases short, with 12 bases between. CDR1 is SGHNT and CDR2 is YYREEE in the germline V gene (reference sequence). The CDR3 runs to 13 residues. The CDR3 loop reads CASSLDSGYGYTF. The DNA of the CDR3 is TGTGCCAGCAGCCTGGACAGCGGATATGGCTACACCTTC.

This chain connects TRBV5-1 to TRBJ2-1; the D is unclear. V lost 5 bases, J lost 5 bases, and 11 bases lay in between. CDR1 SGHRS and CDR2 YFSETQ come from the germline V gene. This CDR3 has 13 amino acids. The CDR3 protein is CASRPIRNNEQFF. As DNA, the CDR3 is TGCGCCAGCAGGCCTATTCGAAACAATGAGCAGTTCTTC.

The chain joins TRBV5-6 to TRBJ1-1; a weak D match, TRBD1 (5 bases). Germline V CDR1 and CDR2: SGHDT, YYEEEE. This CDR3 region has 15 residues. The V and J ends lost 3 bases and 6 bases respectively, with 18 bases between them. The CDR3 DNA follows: TGTGCCAGCAGCTGGGGGTGGGAGGCTACCGCTGAAGCTTTCTTT. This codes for CASSWGWEATAEAFF.

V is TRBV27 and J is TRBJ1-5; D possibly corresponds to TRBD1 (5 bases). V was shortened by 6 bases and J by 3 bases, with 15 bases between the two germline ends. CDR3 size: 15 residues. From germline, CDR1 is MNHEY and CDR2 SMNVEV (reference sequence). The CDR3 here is CASSPGQAYNQPQHF. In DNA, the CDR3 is TGTGCCAGCAGCCCGGGGCAAGCCTACAATCAGCCCCAGCATTTT.

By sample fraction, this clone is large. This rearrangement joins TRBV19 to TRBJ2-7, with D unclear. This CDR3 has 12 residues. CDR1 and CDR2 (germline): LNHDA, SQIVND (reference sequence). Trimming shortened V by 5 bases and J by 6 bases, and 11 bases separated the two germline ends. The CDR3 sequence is CASSVASGEQYF. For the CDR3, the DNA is TGTGCCAGTAGTGTCGCAAGTGGCGAGCAGTACTTC.

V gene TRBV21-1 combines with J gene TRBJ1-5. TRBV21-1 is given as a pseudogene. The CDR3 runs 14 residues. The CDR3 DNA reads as TGTGCCAGCAGCATAGGGCAGCGCAATCAGCCCCAGCATTTT. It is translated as CASSIGQRNQPQHF.

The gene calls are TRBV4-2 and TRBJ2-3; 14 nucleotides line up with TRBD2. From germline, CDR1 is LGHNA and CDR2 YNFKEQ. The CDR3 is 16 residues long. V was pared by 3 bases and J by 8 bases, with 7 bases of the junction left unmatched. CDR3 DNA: TGTGCCAGCAGCCACCCCGGGGGACTAGCGGGGGTTACGCAGTATTTT. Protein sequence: CASSHPGGLAGVTQYF.

CDR3 in amino acids: CASSPSLGVNTEAFF. CDR3 bases: TGTGCCAGCAGCCCATCCCTGGGGGTGAACACTGAAGCTTTCTTT. This chain links TRBV7-2 with TRBJ1-1; perhaps TRBD1 as D (5 bases). This CDR3 has 15 residues. Trimming stripped 5 bases from V and 0 bases from J, with 13 bases between. Germline lookup yields CDR1 SGHTA and CDR2 FQGNSA.

Here the CDR3 DNA reads TGCAGCAGCGGGGGGCCAGATACGCAGTATTTT. Translating gives CSSGGPDTQYF. The chain couples TRBV29-1 to TRBJ2-3; 9 bases are shared with TRBD2. J lost 4 bases, V lost 8 bases, and 1 base had no gene match. Germline assignment: CDR1 SQVTM and CDR2 ANQGSEA. This CDR3 region has 11 residues.

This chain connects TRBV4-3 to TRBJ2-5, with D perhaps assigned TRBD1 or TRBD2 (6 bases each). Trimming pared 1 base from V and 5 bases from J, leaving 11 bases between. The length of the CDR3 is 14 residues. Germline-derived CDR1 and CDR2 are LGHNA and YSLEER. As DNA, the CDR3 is TGCGCCAGCAGCCAAGGGCTAGGGGGGGAGACCCAGTACTTC. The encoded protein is CASSQGLGGETQYF.

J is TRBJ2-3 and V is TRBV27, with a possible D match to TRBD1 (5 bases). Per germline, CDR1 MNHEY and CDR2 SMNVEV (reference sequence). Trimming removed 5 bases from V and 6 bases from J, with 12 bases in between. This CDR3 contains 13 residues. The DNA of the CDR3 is TGTGCCAGCAGTCTACCAGGGTCGGATACGCAGTATTTT. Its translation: CASSLPGSDTQYF.

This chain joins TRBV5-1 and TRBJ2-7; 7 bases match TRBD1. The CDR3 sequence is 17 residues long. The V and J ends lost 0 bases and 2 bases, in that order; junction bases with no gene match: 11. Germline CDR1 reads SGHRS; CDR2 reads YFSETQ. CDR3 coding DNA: TGCGCCAGCAGCTTGGCCGACCCCTACAGGGGTACCTACGAGCAGTACTTC. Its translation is CASSLADPYRGTYEQYF. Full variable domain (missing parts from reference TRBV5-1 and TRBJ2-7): KAGVTQTPRYLIKTRGQQVTLSCSPISGHRSVSWYQQTPGQGLQFLFEYFSETQRNKGNFPGRFSGRQFSNSRSEMNVSTLELGDSALYLCASSLADPYRGTYEQYFGPGTRLTVT.